The 21 T cell receptor beta chains presented below share a single source sample, sequenced in a study of shared clonotypes between healthy human individuals. Assay: immunoSEQ multiplex PCR; the TCRdb copy retains only in-frame clones and omits some. The repertoire holds about 990,000 clones, with 75% to 85% as singletons. Sequencing was done on a sample of memory CD4+ T cells from PBMCs. Subset defined: CD45RA-negative fraction. These receptors all come from a man between 18 and 29 years old in good health. Some clones in this sample may be carry-over from other donors' samples.

This clone was seen just once. The chain joins TRBV15 to TRBJ2-7; 7 bases agree with TRBD1. V lost 3 bases to trimming and J lost 6 bases; unmatched junction nucleotides: 14. The CDR3 runs 16 residues. Germline V gene sequence: CDR1 LNHNV, CDR2 YYDKDF (reference sequence). In nucleotides, the CDR3 is TGTGCCACCAGCAGGGTACAGGGGAGACCGACCGTCGAGCAGTACTTC. Amino acids: CATSRVQGRPTVEQYF. The full variable domain, rest sourced from reference TRBV15 and TRBJ2-7, is DAMVIQNPRYQVTQFGKPVTLSCSQTLNHNVMYWYQQKSSQAPKLLFHYYDKDFNNEADTPDNFQSRRPNTSFCFLDIRSPGLGDTAMYLCATSRVQGRPTVEQYFGPGTRLTVT.

This clone appeared a few times. A much larger clone is a single base away; this may be a read error. This sample also contains other DNA sequences that code for the same CDR3. The gene calls are TRBV4-2 and TRBJ2-3; TRBD2 matches at 10 bases. Germline-derived CDR1 and CDR2 are LGHNA and YNFKEQ. This CDR3 has 16 amino acids. J lost 9 bases, V lost 4 bases, and 13 bases had no gene match. The CDR3 DNA reads TGTGCCAGCAGCCCCATAGCGGGAGGACAGCGGGACACGCAGTATTTT. It codes for CASSPIAGGQRDTQYF.

V usage is TRBV2 and J usage is TRBJ2-3; 11 bases align to TRBD2. Germline CDR1 reads SNHLY; CDR2 reads FYNNEI. The CDR3 sequence is 14 residues long. Trimming at V came to 5 bases and at J to 6 bases, leaving 4 bases not matched to a gene. CDR3 in DNA: TGTGCCAGCAGTATGGGACTAGCGGCCGATACGCAGTATTTT. It specifies CASSMGLAADTQYF.

The rearrangement joins TRBV6-6 to TRBJ2-5; perhaps D is TRBD1 or TRBD2 (5 bases each). Trimming shortened V by 0 bases and J by 4 bases, and 12 bases separated the two germline ends. Germline CDR1 and CDR2: MNHNY and SVGAGI (reference sequence). The CDR3 spans 15 residues. CDR3 in DNA: TGTGCCAGCAGTTACTCGGGGACCCCGGGAGAGACCCAGTACTTC. This sequence encodes CASSYSGTPGETQYF.

The chain carries TRBV7-2 and TRBJ2-2; 13 nucleotides match TRBD2. This CDR3 region has 19 residues. The ends lost 10 bases at V and 6 bases at J; junction bases unmatched: 20. Germline V CDR1 and CDR2: SGHTA, FQGNSA. The CDR3 sequence: CATKPGLTSGRGWPGELFF. CDR3 DNA sequence: TGTGCCACCAAACCGGGTCTAACTAGCGGGAGGGGATGGCCCGGGGAGCTGTTTTTT. Drawing the rest from reference TRBV7-2 and TRBJ2-2, the complete variable domain is GAGVSQSPSNKVTEKGKDVELRCDPISGHTALYWYRQSLGQGLEFLIYFQGNSAPDKSGLPSDRFSAERTGGSVSTLTIQRTQQEDSAVYLCATKPGLTSGRGWPGELFFGEGSRLTVL.

The chain combines TRBV21-1 with TRBJ1-5; the table's TRBD1 call for D was not verified on the DNA. TRBV21-1 is deemed a pseudogene. This CDR3 region has 14 residues. The CDR3 sequence is CASTGKGCNQPQHF. The CDR3 DNA sequence: TGTGCCAGCACAGGTAAGGGGTGCAATCAGCCCCAGCATTTT.

Only a few counts were recorded for this clone. The V and J genes are TRBV30 and TRBJ1-6, with TRBD1 as a possible D gene (6 bases). The CDR3 extends over 16 amino acids. Trimming stripped 3 bases from V and 9 bases from J, with 21 bases between. CDR1 is GTSNPN and CDR2 is SVGIG in the germline V gene (reference sequence). CDR3 coding DNA: TGTGCCTGGAGCCCACTCAGGGGAGGCATAAGTTCACCCCTCCACTTT. This gives the protein CAWSPLRGGISSPLHF.

The genes are TRBV2 and TRBJ1-5; no clear D gene. The CDR3 runs to 13 residues. V was cut by 4 bases and J by 4 bases, with 8 bases left in between. Germline V gives CDR1 SNHLY, CDR2 FYNNEI. The CDR3 coding sequence is TGTGCCAGCAGTGCGGGCTTAAATCAGCCCCAGCATTTT. Translation gives CASSAGLNQPQHF.

This clone was picked up a small number of times. The V and J genes are TRBV30 and TRBJ1-6; 9 nucleotides agree with TRBD1. This CDR3 region has 15 residues. Germline assignment: CDR1 GTSNPN and CDR2 SVGIG (reference sequence). V lost 2 bases, J lost 7 bases, and 6 bases stayed unmatched. The CDR3 nucleotides read TGTGCCTGGAGTCGGGGGGACAGGGACAATTCACCCCTCCACTTT. It translates to CAWSRGDRDNSPLHF.

The chain links TRBV5-3 to TRBJ2-2, with 10 positions matching TRBD2. TRBV5-3 is known as an ORF, though its function is uncertain. V shed 3 bases, J shed 5 bases, and the junction held 25 bases outside the gene matches. There are 22 residues in the CDR3. The CDR3 loop is CARSWSERENRASGRRTGELFF. CDR3 nucleotides: TGTGCCAGAAGCTGGTCCGAACGGGAGAATCGTGCTAGCGGGAGAAGGACCGGGGAGCTGTTTTTT.

The table lists this clone with a count of one. V gene TRBV5-1 combines with J gene TRBJ2-5; D not certain. Per germline, CDR1 SGHRS and CDR2 YFSETQ. The CDR3 spans 15 residues. V shed 4 bases and J shed 4 bases, with 17 bases lying between them. The CDR3 spells CASSRRGSTGETQYF. CDR3 DNA sequence: TGCGCCAGCAGCCGACGTGGGTCCACGGGAGAGACCCAGTACTTC. The entire variable domain, with the rest obtained from reference TRBV5-1 and TRBJ2-5, is as follows: KAGVTQTPRYLIKTRGQQVTLSCSPISGHRSVSWYQQTPGQGLQFLFEYFSETQRNKGNFPGRFSGRQFSNSRSEMNVSTLELGDSALYLCASSRRGSTGETQYFGPGTRLLVL.

J is TRBJ2-2 and V is TRBV7-3; D perhaps matches TRBD1 (5 bases). Trimming took off 2 bases at V and 6 bases at J, with 19 bases between the two ends. The germline V gene encodes CDR1 SGHTA and CDR2 FQGTGA. The CDR3 contains 17 residues. Written as DNA, the CDR3 is TGTGCCAGCAGCTTAGGGGCGGCATTCGCGTCTGCCGGGGAGCTGTTTTTT. Protein product: CASSLGAAFASAGELFF.

J is TRBJ2-2 and V is TRBV5-1; D not resolved. This CDR3 is built from 16 residues. Germline lookup yields CDR1 SGHRS and CDR2 YFSETQ. Trimming stripped 4 bases from V and 3 bases from J, with 16 bases between. The DNA of the CDR3 is TGCGCCAGCAGCCCCAGGCCACCAGGAGACACCGGGGAGCTGTTTTTT. It specifies CASSPRPPGDTGELFF.

The table lists this clone with a count of one. This chain uses TRBV28 with TRBJ2-3; a possible D gene is TRBD2 (7 bases). Trimming shortened V by 5 bases and J by 3 bases, and 15 bases separated the two germline ends. CDR3 size: 15 residues. The germline gives CDR1 MDHEN, CDR2 SYDVKM. CDR3 residues: CASSPRGGATDTQYF. As DNA, the CDR3 is TGTGCCAGCAGTCCAAGGGGGGGTGCGACAGATACGCAGTATTTT.

The count of this clone is one. The rearrangement uses TRBV27 and TRBJ1-5, with D perhaps matching TRBD1 (6 bases). The germline V and J ends were trimmed by 7 bases and 2 bases, with 30 bases remaining between them. Germline CDR1 reads MNHEY; CDR2 reads SMNVEV (reference sequence). CDR3 length: 20 amino acids. The CDR3 region is CASNYLNGGTNHKGNQPQHF. The CDR3 DNA reads as TGTGCCAGCAACTATCTTAATGGGGGCACGAATCACAAAGGCAATCAGCCCCAGCATTTT.

This sequence joins TRBV28 and TRBJ1-2; D not resolved. This CDR3 has 13 amino acids. The germline V gene encodes CDR1 MDHEN and CDR2 SYDVKM. V lost 4 bases, J lost 1 base, and 7 bases lay in between. The CDR3 DNA is TGTGCCAGCAGTTCCAAAATTAACTATGGCTACACCTTC. This codes for CASSSKINYGYTF.

This clone was observed a few times. The chain recombines TRBV11-1 with TRBJ1-4; 11 bases map to TRBD1. V lost 5 bases and J lost 10; bases outside the gene matches: 9. This CDR3 has 15 residues. Germline values: CDR1 SGHAT, CDR2 FQDESV (reference sequence). CDR3 region: CASSLVGQGEGKLFF. DNA of the CDR3: TGTGCCAGCAGCCTTGTGGGACAGGGGGAAGGAAAACTGTTTTTT.

The V call is TRBV6-1, the J call TRBJ2-1; 9 nucleotides line up with TRBD1. With V trimmed by 7 bases and J by 1 base, 5 bases remained unmatched. The CDR3 is 15 residues long. CDR1 MNHNS and CDR2 SASEGT come from the germline V gene. The CDR3 DNA sequence: TGTGCCAGCAAACGTGACAGGGGGTCCTACAATGAGCAGTTCTTC. This translates into CASKRDRGSYNEQFF.

This chain uses TRBV7-2 with TRBJ2-3, with D maybe TRBD2 (7 bases). Looked up from germline, CDR1 is SGHTA and CDR2 is FQGNSA. This CDR3 has 15 residues. Deletions cut 2 bases from V and 2 bases from J, with 11 bases between. Written as DNA, the CDR3 is TGTGCCAGCAGCTTATTGGGGGGGCCCACAGATACGCAGTATTTT. Translating gives CASSLLGGPTDTQYF.

CDR3 protein: CSVGGGQGYYEQYF. The DNA for the CDR3 is TGCAGCGTTGGAGGCGGACAGGGATACTACGAGCAGTACTTC. This chain links TRBV29-1 with TRBJ2-7; 8 nucleotides align to TRBD1. Unmatched junction bases numbered 8, after V lost 4 bases and J lost 3 bases. CDR1 SQVTM and CDR2 ANQGSEA come from the germline V gene. This CDR3 contains 14 residues.

As regards this clone: A much larger clonotype is one base distant, so this may be a read error. The chain links TRBV28 to TRBJ1-2; possible D gene TRBD1, 5 bases. V lost 6 bases, J lost 6 bases, and 17 bases lay in between. In germline, CDR1 is MDHEN, CDR2 SYDVKM. The CDR3 totals 14 residues. The CDR3 sequence: CASSWGRGRNGYTF. DNA for the CDR3: TGTGCCAGCAGCTGGGGACGGGGAAGGAATGGCTACACCTTC.